This T cell receptor beta chain was profiled in a study of cytomegalovirus exposure and HLA in healthy donors listed by TCRdb under 2017. About the study as a whole: In an earlier analysis of 450 to 750 of the donors, approximately 300 Gb of sequence data and 117 million unique TCR beta sequences from 180 million or so T cells were reported. The study aimed to test whether signatures of past pathogen exposure could be identified by cataloging public T cell receptors. Typing coverage differed by locus: A, B, C, DRB1 and DQB1 were typed in roughly 620-630 donors, DQA1 in about 550, DPA1 in 600 to 610, and DPB1 in approximately 450. Among some 410 genotyped donors of the cohort, an average of approximately 200,000 unique TCR beta nucleotide sequences was sequenced per donor, of which about 18% were non-productive. Alongside the repertoire data, information on donor age, sex, ethnicity and CMV serostatus was compiled. All discovery cohort repertoires had been generated on a single sequencing platform. Rather than drawing on any new phenotypic data, the later analysis identified candidate immune exposures from TCR beta sequences and the way those sequences occurred across donors. The study used immunosequencing to profile the T cell repertoires of about 670 subjects and linked those repertoires to cytomegalovirus serostatus. An earlier analysis of roughly 580 of the donors used high-throughput TCR beta sequencing to judge whether each TCR beta V gene segment behaved as functional or pseudogenic. Four to six DR-DQ haplotypes were handled as single units for association and clustering, since linkage in the cohort was strong. In a later genetic analysis, genome-wide SNP genotypes for about 55% of the roughly 670 donors were used, and that subset was treated as a discovery cohort. In a later analysis, previously published TCR beta repertoires from 666 donors were re-analyzed and high-resolution HLA genotyping was added so that TCR occurrence patterns could be studied. An early release covering over 500 HLA-typed donors comprised about 300 gigabases of sequencing data and approximately 85 million unique TCR sequences. The genetic ancestry cluster associated with self-reported Caucasian donors included 65% to 90% of the approximately 430 genotyped donors. The study combined high-throughput TCR immunosequencing, statistical association of individual TCRs with disease status, and machine learning to predict cytomegalovirus infection status. Along with the approximately 700-subject first cohort, a separate validation cohort of over a hundred different subjects was used. HLA typing included class I and class II loci at four-digit resolution.

The study at large found these results: The sequencing pipeline was judged likely to have produced a cluster of highly shared sequence variants as a technical artifact. A later analysis found that TCR association rates varied across HLA loci, with DRB1 alleles showing the most associated TCRs and HLA-C alleles the fewest. An earlier analysis of approximately 540 of the donors showed that most TCR beta V segments appeared in productive rearrangements either about 87% or about 30% of the time, which broadly matched IMGT annotations. In vitro tests confirmed that a few of the cytomegalovirus-associated TCR beta chains recognize cytomegalovirus antigens. For the cohort, immune exposure information was limited to CMV serostatus. Roughly uniform sequencing depth across donors was assumed in presence/absence analyses, although this assumption may not hold. Only TCR beta chains were sequenced in this cohort, and the absence of alpha or paired-chain data limited detectable features. An association between a missense DCLRE1C variant and V-gene and J-gene trimming of TCR beta chains was found in a later genetic analysis and replicated in an independent cohort. The study gave a list of about 160 TCR beta chains associated with cytomegalovirus. The earlier analysis of 450 to 700 of the donors excluded around 17 rarely observed V segments, including chromosome 9 orphons, because counts were too low. The authors suggested that the approach could potentially be generalized to other disease states and immunological phenotypes. Because the 87-base-pair reads could not distinguish some IMGT-functional V segments, including TRBV6-2 and TRBV6-3, those segments were excluded. According to a later analysis, parvovirus B19, influenza, CMV and Epstein-Barr virus appeared linked to several top co-occurrence clusters. In both the original and validation cohorts, the classifier was reported to diagnose cytomegalovirus status with high specificity and sensitivity. In a later analysis, most CMV-associated TCR beta chains were found to appear HLA-restricted, with HLA associations seemingly driven largely by CMV exposure. Most TCR sequences were observed very rarely across donors, whereas some public TCRs were present in many individuals. Strong co-occurrence of HLA alleles, especially DR and DQ, made assigning TCR associations to individual alleles difficult. Linkage disequilibrium might explain the correlated functional status among segregating V segments, but an unknown experimental factor could not be excluded. At a false discovery rate of 0.05, a later analysis linked 16,951 TCR beta sequences to specific HLA alleles. Compared with the approximately 670-donor mean, donors in an Asian-associated ancestry cluster had fewer N-insertions in productive TCRs, according to a later genetic analysis. In a later analysis, HLA-associated TCR beta chains showed more clonal expansion and lower generation probabilities than non-associated chains that were equally common. Because some donors lacked HLA typing at each locus, the association tests relied only on the typed subset. A further reported finding was that TCR beta sequences accurately predicted the HLA-A and HLA-B alleles for most subjects in the first cohort.

CDR1 SEHNR and CDR2 FQNEAQ are derived from the germline V gene (reference sequence). The CDR3 runs 15 residues from the cysteine to the phenylalanine. The kept DNA is CDR3 alone, 45 bases in frame from the first base. Trimming takes 2 bases off V and 2 bases off J; junction bases not matched to a gene: 5. Comment on this clone: Its specific antigen is unknown. Base qualities are missing; no much larger clone stands one base away.

The library was made by the immunoSEQ multiplex PCR assay. A mixture of 60 forward primers for TCR Vbeta segments and 13 reverse primers for TCR Jbeta segments was used in the multiplex PCR. Amplification of the CDR3 region of rearranged TCR beta genes was performed with a multiplex PCR assay on genomic DNA. On the Illumina HiSeq System, the amplified TCR beta libraries were sequenced as 87-base-pair reads. The paper's processing steps were these. A later analysis counted about 82 million unique TCR beta chains across the roughly 700 repertoires, and 10 million to 12 million of these chains were shared by at least two donors. Raw reads were error-corrected and collapsed into unique sequences by a nearest-neighbor algorithm in which closely related sequences were merged to remove PCR and sequencing errors. CDR3 sequences were aligned to IMGT reference sequences to assign V, D and J gene segments. Each retained sequence needed at least a six-nucleotide match to both a V gene segment and a J gene segment. A rearrangement counted as productive if the CDR3 had no stop codons and remained in frame with V and J, and every other rearrangement counted as non-productive. Following IMGT convention, CDR3 was defined as the stretch from the second conserved V-encoded cysteine to the conserved J-encoded phenylalanine. Sequences without an unambiguous match to a single V gene segment were excluded from the earlier analysis of 587 of the donors. In an earlier analysis of some 590 of the donors, a V segment was called functional when productive rearrangements were above 56.7%, and segregating when the standard deviation between donors exceeded 5%. To diagnose cytomegalovirus status from the catalog of TCR beta chain sequences, a statistical classification framework was built. V and J gene assignment, in a later analysis, came from comparing TCR nucleotide sequences with IMGT/GENE-DB human TR gene sequences. A later analysis assigned CDR3 sequences and most-parsimonious VDJ recombination scenarios with the TCRdist pipeline. A later analysis defined each TCR beta chain by its CDR3 amino acid sequence plus V-gene family, and excluded reads lacking a unique V-gene family. To address suspected cross-contamination and a sequencing artifact, a later analysis removed a few hundred highly shared, low-generation-probability nucleotide sequences. A later analysis calculated a clonal expansion index for each public chain from normalized within-repertoire ranks of inferred template counts. Generation probabilities in a later analysis came from a VDJ recombination model fitted to out-of-frame rearrangements, and those results were checked against IGoR. In a later analysis, hypergeometric tests were used to score TCR-TCR, TCR-HLA and TCR-CMV co-occurrence, with a repertoire-size bias correction applied to TCR pairs. In a later analysis, false discovery rates were estimated by permuting HLA or CMV assignments 20 times. In a later analysis, co-occurring TCRs were grouped using DBSCAN, and TCRdist sequence similarity was added for clustering within HLA-allele-positive subsets. Repertoires with fewer than 30,000 or more than 120,000 public chains, plus five repertoires with anomalous nucleotide sharing, were excluded from co-occurrence clustering. Sourced from immuneACCESS, this table was stored by TCRdb with only in-frame sequences that have V and J called. A share of the clones is absent; for the studies checked, an unresolved V gene accounts for under half, and the remainder has no known explanation. The V and J calls and the clone size are those of that table, but D and trimming were determined from the DNA. For this sample there are around 120,000 clones; around four fifths appear just once. The ten biggest clones cover roughly 1.2% of the sample.

The cohort consisted of 650 to 850 healthy bone marrow donors. All cohort members were sampled while nominally healthy, although unrecorded immune exposures were likely present. The donor tested CMV seronegative, placing the donor among the 350 or so seronegative members of the cohort. A peripheral blood sample was collected from each donor, and TCR beta sequencing was performed on peripheral blood mononuclear cells. Genomic DNA was extracted from the blood cell samples with the Qiagen DNeasy Blood Extraction Kit. Sequencing was performed on PBMCs. The V and J genes are TRBV7-9 and TRBJ2-7; the central 8 bases match TRBD2. The clonotype comes from a boy between 10 and 17 years old in good health and CMV-seronegative. The encoded CDR3 is CASSLLAGVTYEQYF. The base sequence is TGTGCCAGCAGCTTACTAGCGGGTGTTACCTACGAGCAGTACTTC.